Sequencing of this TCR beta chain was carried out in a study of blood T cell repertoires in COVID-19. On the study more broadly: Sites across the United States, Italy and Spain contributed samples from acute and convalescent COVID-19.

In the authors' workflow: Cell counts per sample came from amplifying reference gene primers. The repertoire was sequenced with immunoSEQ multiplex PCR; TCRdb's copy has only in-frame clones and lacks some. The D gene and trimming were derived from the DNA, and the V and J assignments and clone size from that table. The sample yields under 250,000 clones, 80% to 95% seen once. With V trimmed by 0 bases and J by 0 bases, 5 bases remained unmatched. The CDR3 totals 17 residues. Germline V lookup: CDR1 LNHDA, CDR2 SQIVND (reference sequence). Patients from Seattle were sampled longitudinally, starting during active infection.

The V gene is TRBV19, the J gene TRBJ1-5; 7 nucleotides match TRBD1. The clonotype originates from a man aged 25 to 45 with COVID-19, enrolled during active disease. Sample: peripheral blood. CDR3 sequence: CASSIDGTDYSNQPQHF. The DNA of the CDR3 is TGTGCCAGTAGTATAGATGGGACAGATTATAGCAATCAGCCCCAGCATTTT.